This T cell receptor beta chain was recovered during a study of T-cell memory formation after mild COVID-19. TCRdb passed the 5' RACE reads through MiXCR, listing each CDR3 protein once. The sample holds 14,000 to 15,000 distinct CDR3 sequences, roughly 23% seen once. At least ten counts were recorded for this clonotype. Between the trimmed V and J ends, which lost 2 bases and 4 bases, there was a span of 6 bases. CDR3 length: 12 residues. Per germline, CDR1 SEHNR and CDR2 FQNEAQ (reference sequence). Sequencing was done on a sample of PBMCs or a T cell subset sorted from them (not recorded which). The TCR was taken from a man aged 18 to 30 who had mild COVID-19 (a few samples of this study predate the infection). Cell type and time point are not known. This sequence joins TRBV7-9 and TRBJ2-7; D is unresolved. CDR3 in DNA: TGTGCCAGCAGCTTATCTGGGTACGAGCAGTACTTC. This gives the protein CASSLSGYEQYF.